This T cell receptor (beta chain) was obtained from a study of blood T cell repertoires in COVID-19. Repertoires were generated with immunoSEQ multiplex PCR, while TCRdb's copy carries only in-frame clones and drops some. The sample has hundreds of thousands of clones; more than 85% are singletons. Germline V lookup: CDR1 SEHNR, CDR2 FQNEAQ (reference sequence). The CDR3 is 14 amino acids. Trimming took off 5 bases at V and 8 bases at J, with 18 bases between the two ends. This sequence was found in a man in his 60s with COVID-19, enrolled during active disease. Sequencing was done on a sample of peripheral blood. V gene TRBV7-9 combines with J gene TRBJ1-2; no firm D call. The CDR3 loop reads CASSQQNGVRGYTF. The CDR3 DNA sequence: TGTGCCAGCAGCCAACAAAACGGGGTTCGAGGCTACACCTTC.